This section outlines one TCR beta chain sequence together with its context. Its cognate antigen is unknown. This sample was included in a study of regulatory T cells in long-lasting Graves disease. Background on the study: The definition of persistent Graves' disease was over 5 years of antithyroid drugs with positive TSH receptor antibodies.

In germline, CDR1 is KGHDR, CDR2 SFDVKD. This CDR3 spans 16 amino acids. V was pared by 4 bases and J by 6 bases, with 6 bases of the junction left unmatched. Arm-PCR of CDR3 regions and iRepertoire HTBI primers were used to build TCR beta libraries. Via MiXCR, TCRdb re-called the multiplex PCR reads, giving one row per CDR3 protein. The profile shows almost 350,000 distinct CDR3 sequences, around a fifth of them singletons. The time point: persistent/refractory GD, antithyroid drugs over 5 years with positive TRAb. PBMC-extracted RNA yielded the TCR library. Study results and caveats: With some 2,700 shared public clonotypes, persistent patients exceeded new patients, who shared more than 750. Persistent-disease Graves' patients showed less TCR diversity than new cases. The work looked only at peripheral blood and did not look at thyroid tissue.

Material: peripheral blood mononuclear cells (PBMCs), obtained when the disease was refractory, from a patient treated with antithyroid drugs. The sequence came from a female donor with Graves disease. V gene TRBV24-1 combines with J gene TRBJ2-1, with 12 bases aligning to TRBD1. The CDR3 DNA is TGTGCCACCAGTGACTCGGGACAGGGGGCGGCCAATGAGCAGTTCTTC. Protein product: CATSDSGQGAANEQFF.